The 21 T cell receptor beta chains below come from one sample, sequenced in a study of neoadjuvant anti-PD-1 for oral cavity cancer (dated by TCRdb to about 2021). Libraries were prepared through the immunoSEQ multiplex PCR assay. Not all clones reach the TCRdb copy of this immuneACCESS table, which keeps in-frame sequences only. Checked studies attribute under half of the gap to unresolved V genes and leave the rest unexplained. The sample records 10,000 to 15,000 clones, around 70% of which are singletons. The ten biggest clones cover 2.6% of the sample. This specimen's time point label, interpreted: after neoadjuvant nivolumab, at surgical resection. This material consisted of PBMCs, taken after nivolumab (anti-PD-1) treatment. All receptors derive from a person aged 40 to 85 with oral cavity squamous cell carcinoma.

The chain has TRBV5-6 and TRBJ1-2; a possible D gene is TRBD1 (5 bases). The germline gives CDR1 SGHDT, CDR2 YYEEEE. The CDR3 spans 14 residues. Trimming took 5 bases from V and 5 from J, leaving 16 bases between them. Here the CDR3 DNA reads TGTGCCAGCAGTCCCAAGTGGGGCCAGTATGGCTACACCTTC. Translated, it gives CASSPKWGQYGYTF.

The CDR3 is CASSSRGGGGTEAFF. The DNA of the CDR3 is TGCGCCAGCAGCTCCCGCGGAGGGGGAGGTACTGAAGCTTTCTTT. The J gene is TRBJ1-1, the V gene TRBV5-1, with D possibly matching TRBD1 (6 bases). V was trimmed by 3 bases and J by 5 bases, leaving 17 bases between them. Germline CDR1 reads SGHRS; CDR2 reads YFSETQ. CDR3 length: 15 amino acids.

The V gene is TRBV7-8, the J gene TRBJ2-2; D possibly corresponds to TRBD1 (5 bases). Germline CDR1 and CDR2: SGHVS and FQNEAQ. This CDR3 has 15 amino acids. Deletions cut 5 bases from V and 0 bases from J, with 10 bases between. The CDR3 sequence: CASSARASNTGELFF. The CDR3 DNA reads TGTGCCAGCAGCGCCAGGGCTTCGAACACCGGGGAGCTGTTTTTT. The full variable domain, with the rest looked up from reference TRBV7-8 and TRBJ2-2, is GAGVSQSPRYKVAKRGQDVALRCDPISGHVSLFWYQQALGQGPEFLTYFQNEAQLDKSGLPSDRFFAERPEGSVSTLKIQRTQQEDSAVYLCASSARASNTGELFFGEGSRLTVL.

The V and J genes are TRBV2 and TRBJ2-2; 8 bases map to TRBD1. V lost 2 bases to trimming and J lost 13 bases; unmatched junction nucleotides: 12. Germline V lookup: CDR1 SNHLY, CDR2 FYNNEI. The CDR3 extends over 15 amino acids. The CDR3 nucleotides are TGTGCCAGCAGTGAATTCCCGGGGACAGGTTTCGGGCTGTTTTTT. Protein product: CASSEFPGTGFGLFF.

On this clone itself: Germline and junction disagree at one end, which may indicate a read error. The CDR3, as DNA: TGCGCCAGCAGCTTGGGGCTTAGGGACACGGAGGATTTT. This encodes CASSLGLRDTEDF. V is TRBV5-1 and J is TRBJ2-3; weak D call: TRBD1 (6 bases). Germline V gene data show CDR1 as SGHRS and CDR2 as YFSETQ. The CDR3 spans 13 residues.

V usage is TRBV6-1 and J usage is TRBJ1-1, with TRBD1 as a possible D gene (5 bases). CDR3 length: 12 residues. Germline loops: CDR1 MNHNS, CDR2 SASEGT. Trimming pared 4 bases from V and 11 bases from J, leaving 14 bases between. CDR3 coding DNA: TGTGCCAGCAGTGGGGGGAGGGGCAGGGCTTTCTTT. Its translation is CASSGGRGRAFF.

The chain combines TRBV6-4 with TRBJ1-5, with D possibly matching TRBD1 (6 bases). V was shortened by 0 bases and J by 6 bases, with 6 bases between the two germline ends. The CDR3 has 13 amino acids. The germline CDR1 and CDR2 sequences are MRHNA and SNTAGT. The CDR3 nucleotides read TGTGCCAGCAGTGACTCAGGGGGTCAGCCCCAGCATTTT. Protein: CASSDSGGQPQHF.

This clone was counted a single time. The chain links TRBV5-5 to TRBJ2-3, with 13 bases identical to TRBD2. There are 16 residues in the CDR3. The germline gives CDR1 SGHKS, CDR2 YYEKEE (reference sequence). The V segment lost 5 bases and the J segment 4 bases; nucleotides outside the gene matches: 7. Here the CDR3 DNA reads TGTGCCAGCAGTTCGACTAGCGGGAGGTTCTCAGATACGCAGTATTTT. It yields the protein CASSSTSGRFSDTQYF.

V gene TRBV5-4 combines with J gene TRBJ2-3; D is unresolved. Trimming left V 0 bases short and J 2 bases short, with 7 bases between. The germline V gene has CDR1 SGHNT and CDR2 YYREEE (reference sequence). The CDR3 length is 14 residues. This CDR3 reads CASSLGHSTDTQYF. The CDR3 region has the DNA TGTGCCAGCAGCTTGGGTCACTCCACAGATACGCAGTATTTT.

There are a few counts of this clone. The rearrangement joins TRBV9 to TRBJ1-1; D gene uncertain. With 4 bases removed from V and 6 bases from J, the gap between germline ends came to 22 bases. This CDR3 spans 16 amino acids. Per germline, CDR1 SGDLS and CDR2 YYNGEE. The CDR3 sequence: CASSTSHARVRAEAFF. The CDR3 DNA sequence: TGTGCCAGCAGCACCTCACATGCAAGGGTTCGAGCTGAAGCTTTCTTT. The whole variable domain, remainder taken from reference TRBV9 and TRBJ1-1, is DSGVTQTPKHLITATGQRVTLRCSPRSGDLSVYWYQQSLDQGLQFLIQYYNGEERAKGNILERFSAQQFPDLHSELNLSSLELGDSALYFCASSTSHARVRAEAFFGQGTRLTVV.

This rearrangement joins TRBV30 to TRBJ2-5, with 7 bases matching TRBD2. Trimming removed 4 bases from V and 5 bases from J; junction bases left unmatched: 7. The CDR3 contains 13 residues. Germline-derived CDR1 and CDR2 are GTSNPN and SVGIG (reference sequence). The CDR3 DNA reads TGTGCCTGGAATCGAGTGGGGGGGGAGACCCAGTACTTC. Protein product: CAWNRVGGETQYF.

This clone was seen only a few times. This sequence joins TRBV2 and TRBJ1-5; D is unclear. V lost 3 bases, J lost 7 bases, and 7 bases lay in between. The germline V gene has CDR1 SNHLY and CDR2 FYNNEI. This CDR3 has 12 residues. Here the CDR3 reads CASSESVQPQHF. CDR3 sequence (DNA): TGTGCCAGCAGTGAGAGTGTGCAGCCCCAGCATTTT.

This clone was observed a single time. Here the CDR3 DNA reads TGTGCCAGCAGCTTAGGTGGTTGGGGGTTCTCTGAAGCTTTCTTT. Translated: CASSLGGWGFSEAFF. The chain uses TRBV7-3 and TRBJ1-1; possible D gene TRBD1, 5 bases. Germline CDR1 is SGHTA and CDR2 is FQGTGA. CDR3 length: 15 residues. V shed 2 bases and J shed 6 bases, with 16 bases lying between them.

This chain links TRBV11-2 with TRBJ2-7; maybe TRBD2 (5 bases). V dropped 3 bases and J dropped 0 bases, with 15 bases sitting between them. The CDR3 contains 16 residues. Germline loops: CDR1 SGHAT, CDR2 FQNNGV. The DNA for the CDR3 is TGTGCCAGCAGCTTCTTCGGGGTCCTTAGCTCCTACGAGCAGTACTTC. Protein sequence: CASSFFGVLSSYEQYF.

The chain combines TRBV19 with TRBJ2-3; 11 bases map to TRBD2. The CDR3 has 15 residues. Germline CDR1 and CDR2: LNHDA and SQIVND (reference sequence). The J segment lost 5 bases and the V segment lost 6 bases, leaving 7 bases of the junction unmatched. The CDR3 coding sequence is TGTGCCAGTAGGAGCCTAGCGGGAGGCCTAGATACGCAGTATTTT. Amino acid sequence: CASRSLAGGLDTQYF.

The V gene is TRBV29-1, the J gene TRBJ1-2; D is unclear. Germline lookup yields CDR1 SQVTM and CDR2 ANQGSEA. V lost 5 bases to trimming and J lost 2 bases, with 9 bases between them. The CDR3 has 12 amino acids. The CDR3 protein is CSVMAQNYGYTF. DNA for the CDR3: TGCAGCGTTATGGCCCAAAACTATGGCTACACCTTC.

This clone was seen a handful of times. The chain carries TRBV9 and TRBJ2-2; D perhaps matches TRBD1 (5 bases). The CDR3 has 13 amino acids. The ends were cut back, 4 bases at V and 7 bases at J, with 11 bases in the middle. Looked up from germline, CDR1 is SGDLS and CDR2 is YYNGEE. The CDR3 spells CASSFRTNGELFF. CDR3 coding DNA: TGTGCCAGCAGCTTCCGGACAAACGGGGAGCTGTTTTTT.

CDR3 loop: CAISESGFDTEAFF. Written as DNA, the CDR3 is TGTGCCATCAGTGAGTCAGGATTCGACACTGAAGCTTTCTTT. The genes are TRBV10-3 and TRBJ1-1; D uncertain. This CDR3 is 14 amino acids long. V shed 0 bases and J shed 3 bases, with 8 bases lying between them. Per the germline V gene, CDR1 is ENHRY and CDR2 is SYGVKD.

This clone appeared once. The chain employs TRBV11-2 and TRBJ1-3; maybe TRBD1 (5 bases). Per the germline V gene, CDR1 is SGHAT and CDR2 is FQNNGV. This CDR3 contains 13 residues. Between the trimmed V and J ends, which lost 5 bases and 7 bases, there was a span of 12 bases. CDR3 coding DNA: TGTGCCAGCAGCCCGGGGCCAATCAACACCATATATTTT. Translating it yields CASSPGPINTIYF.

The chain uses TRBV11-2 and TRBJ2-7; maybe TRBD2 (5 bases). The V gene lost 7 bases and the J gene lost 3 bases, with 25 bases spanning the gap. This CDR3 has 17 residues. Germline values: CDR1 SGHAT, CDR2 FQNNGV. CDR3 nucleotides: TGTGCCAGCACCGAGGGCGCGAATCTAAGAGGAGGCTACGAGCAGTACTTC. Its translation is CASTEGANLRGGYEQYF. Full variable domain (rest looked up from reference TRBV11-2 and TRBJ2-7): EAGVAQSPRYKIIEKRQSVAFWCNPISGHATLYWYQQILGQGPKLLIQFQNNGVVDDSQLPKDRFSAERLKGVDSTLKIQPAKLEDSAVYLCASTEGANLRGGYEQYFGPGTRLTVT.

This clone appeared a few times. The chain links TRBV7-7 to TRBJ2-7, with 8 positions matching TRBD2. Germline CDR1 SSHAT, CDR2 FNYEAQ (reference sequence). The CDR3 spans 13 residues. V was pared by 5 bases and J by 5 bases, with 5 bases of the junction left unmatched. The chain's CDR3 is CASSVSGGNEQYF. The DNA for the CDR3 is TGTGCCAGCAGCGTGTCGGGGGGGAACGAGCAGTACTTC.